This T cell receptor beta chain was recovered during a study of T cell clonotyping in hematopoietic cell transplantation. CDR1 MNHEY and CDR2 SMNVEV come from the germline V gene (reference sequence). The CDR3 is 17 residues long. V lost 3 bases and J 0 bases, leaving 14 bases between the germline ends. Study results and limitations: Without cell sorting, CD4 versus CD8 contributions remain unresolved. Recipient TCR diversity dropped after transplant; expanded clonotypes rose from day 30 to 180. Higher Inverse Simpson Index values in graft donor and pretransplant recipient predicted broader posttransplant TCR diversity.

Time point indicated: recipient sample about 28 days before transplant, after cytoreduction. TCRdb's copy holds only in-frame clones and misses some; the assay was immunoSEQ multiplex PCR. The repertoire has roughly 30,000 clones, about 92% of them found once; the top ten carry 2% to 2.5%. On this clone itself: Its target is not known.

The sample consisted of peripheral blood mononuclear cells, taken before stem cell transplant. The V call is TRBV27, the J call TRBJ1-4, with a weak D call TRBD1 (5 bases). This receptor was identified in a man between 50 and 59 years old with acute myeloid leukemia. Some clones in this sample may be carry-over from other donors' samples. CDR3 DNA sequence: TGTGCCAGCAGTTTCTCCTGGGACCCTGCAACTAATGAAAAACTGTTTTTT. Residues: CASSFSWDPATNEKLFF.